This T cell receptor beta chain stems from a study of tumor and adjacent non-tumor tissue in lung cancer. On the study more broadly: Patients comprised about a dozen adenocarcinoma, 2 squamous cell carcinoma and 1 small cell lung cancer. On average, productive TCRbeta reads reached 4 million to 4.5 million per sample. Stage I to III disease affected about ten men and about five women aged about 31 to 85. The study, taken as a whole, reports: Normal lung showed higher cumulative top 100 clone frequency than tumor.

Looked up from germline, CDR1 is MNHEY and CDR2 is SVGAGI. V was clipped by 5 bases and J by 4 bases, with 9 bases between them. CDR3 size: 14 residues. Three rounds of nested PCR, following a modified ARM-PCR protocol, produced the TCRbeta library. In TCRdb, the multiplex PCR reads were re-called with MiXCR into one record per CDR3 protein. The table shows under 150,000 distinct CDR3 sequences, with about 71% occurring only once. RNA was extracted from bulk tissue without any cell sorting. Comments on this clonotype: The target antigen is unknown.

The V and J genes are TRBV6-5 and TRBJ2-6; TRBD1 is a possible D gene (5 bases). This TCR derives from a man in his 60s with small cell lung cancer. The sequenced material came from lung tumor tissue. The CDR3 protein is CASSDHRGANVLTF. The CDR3, as DNA: TGTGCCAGCAGTGACCACAGGGGGGCCAACGTCCTGACTTTC.